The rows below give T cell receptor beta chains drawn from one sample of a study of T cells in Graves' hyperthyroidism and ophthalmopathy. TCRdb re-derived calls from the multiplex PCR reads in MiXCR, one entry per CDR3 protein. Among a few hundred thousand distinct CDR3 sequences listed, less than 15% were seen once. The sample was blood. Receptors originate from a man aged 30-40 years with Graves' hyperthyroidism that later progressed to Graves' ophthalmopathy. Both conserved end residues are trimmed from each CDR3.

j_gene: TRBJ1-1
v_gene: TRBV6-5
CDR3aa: ASSYQFRNTEAF

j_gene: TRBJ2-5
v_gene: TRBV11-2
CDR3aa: ASSFSGHQETQY

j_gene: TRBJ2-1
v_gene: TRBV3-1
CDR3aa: ANPLGPAYNEQF

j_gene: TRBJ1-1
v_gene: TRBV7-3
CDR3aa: AWRHRSF

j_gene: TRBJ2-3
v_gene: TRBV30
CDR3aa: AWRRQPSTDTQY

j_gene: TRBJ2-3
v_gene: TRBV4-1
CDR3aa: ASSQALTGGRSNTQY

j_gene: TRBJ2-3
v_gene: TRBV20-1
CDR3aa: SANTRTGSTDTQY

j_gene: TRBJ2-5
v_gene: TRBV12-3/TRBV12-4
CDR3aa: ASASSEGQY

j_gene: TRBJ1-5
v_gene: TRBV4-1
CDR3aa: ASSQVGSALFNQPQH

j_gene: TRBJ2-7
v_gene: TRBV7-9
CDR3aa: ASSLAVGTEQY

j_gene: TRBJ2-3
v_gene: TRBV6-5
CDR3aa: ASSYGQGISTDTQY

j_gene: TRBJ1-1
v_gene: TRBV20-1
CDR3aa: SAFRDGAF

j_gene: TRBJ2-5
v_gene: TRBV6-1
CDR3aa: ASSEWTSGGETQY

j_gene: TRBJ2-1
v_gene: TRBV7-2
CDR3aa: ASSWGTSWQF

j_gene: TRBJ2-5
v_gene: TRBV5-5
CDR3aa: ASKRGNLRETQY

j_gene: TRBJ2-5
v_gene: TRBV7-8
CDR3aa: ASSLVGARTSGEPKRAQY

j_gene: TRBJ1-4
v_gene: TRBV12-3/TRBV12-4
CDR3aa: ASSSGSGNEKLF

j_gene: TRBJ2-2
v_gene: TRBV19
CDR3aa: ASTRTGLIGELF

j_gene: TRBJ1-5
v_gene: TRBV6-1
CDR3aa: ASRTGGSNQPQH

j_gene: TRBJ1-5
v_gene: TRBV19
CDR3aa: ASRQTGTAGQPQH

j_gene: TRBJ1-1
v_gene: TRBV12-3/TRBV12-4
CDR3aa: ASGVLLASGTEAF

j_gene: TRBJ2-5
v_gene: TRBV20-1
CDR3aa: SARDGGQVETQY

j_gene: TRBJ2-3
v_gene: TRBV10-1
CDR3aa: ASREAGSDTQY

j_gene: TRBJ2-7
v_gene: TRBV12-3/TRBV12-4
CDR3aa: ASSPRRGGYEQY

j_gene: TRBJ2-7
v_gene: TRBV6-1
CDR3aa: ASSQTMSTHEQY

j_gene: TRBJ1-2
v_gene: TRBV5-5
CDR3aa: ASSLGQPGYT

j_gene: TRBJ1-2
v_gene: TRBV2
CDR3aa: ASLGGRGSYGYT

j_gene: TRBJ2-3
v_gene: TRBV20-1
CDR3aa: SARDGGFTDTQY

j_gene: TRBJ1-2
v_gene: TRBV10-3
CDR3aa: AISDSRLSNYGYT

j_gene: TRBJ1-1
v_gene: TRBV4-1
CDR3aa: ASSQVPGRNTEAF

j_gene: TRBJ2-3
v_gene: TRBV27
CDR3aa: ASSFSRGQDTQY

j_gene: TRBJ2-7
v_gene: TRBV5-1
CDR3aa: ASSRTQGLDEQY

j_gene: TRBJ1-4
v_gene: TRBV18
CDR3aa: ASSLGHRDEKLF

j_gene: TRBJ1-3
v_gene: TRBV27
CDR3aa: ASSFNYGNTIY

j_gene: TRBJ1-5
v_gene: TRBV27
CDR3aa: ASSPLTGLSISNQPQH

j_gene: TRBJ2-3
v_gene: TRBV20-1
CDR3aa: SVSLGGLAADTQY

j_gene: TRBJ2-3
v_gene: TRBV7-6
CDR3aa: ASRSSGGLADTQY

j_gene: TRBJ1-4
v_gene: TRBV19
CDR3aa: ASSVERFEKLF

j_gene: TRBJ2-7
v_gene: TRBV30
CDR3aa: AWSRGQGAEEQY

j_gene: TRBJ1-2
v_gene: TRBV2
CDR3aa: ASSQQGGDYGYT

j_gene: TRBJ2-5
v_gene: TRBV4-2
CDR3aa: ASSLAGAEETQY

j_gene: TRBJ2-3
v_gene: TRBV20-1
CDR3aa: SGDRWTDTQY

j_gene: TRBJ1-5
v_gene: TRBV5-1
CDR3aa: ASSPGTGGGWPQH

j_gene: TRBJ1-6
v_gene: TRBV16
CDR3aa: ASSHGTSSNSPLH

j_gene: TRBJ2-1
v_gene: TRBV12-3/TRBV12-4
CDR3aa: ASSFMEEVDNEQF

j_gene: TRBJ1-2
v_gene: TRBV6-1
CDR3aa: ASRPLLRGTNYGYT

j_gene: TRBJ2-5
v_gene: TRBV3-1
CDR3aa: ASSQVEGETQY

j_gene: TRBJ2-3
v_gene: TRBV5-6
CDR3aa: ASSLWTEASTDTQY

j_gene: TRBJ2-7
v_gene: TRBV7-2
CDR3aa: ASSLVGGEKQY

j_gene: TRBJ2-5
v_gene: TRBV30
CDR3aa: AWTFDGRGGTETQY